Reported below is one TCR beta chain. J lost 4 bases, V lost 0 bases, and 2 bases had no gene match. The CDR3 sequence is 15 residues long. The germline gives CDR1 SGDLS, CDR2 YYNGEE. These data belong to a study of shared clonotypes between healthy human individuals. The DNA input per sorted-subset replicate PCR was about 190 ng, corresponding to 25,000 to 35,000 T cell genomes. Libraries were prepared by immunoSEQ multiplex PCR; TCRdb keeps only in-frame clonotypes and omits some of them. The table includes about 1 million clones, about 80% detected once. Sequencing used memory CD4+ T cells sorted from blood. As to subset: CD45RA-negative fraction. This clonotype was sampled from a man younger than 35 in good health. The chain couples TRBV9 to TRBJ1-3; 9 bases fit TRBD1. This CDR3 reads CASSVGGTGGNTIYF. CDR3 nucleotide sequence: TGTGCCAGCAGCGTAGGTGGGACAGGGGGAAACACCATATATTTT.